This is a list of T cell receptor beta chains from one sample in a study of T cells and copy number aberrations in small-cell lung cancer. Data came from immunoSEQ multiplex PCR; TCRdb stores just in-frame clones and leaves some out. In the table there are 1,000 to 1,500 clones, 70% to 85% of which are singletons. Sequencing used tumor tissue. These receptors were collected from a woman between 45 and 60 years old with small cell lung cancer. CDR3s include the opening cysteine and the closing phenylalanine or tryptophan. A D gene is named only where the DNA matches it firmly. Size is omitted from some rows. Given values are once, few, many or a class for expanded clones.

CDR3 DNA: TGCAGCGGGGACACTTCGGGTGGCTACACCTTC
CDR3 protein: CSGDTSGGYTF
D gene: .
V gene: TRBV29-1
clone size: .
J gene: TRBJ1-2

CDR3 DNA: TGTGCCACCTTCAGTCCTGGGGCCAACGTCCTGACTTTC
CDR3 protein: CATFSPGANVLTF
D gene: .
V gene: TRBV6-5
clone size: .
J gene: TRBJ2-6

CDR3 DNA: TGCAGTGCGAGAGGGGGATTTACGCAGTATTTT
CDR3 protein: CSARGGFTQYF
D gene: .
V gene: TRBV20-1
clone size: .
J gene: TRBJ2-3

CDR3 DNA: TGTGCCAGTAGTCTCGACAGGGTCGGGGGAGAAAAACTGTTTTTT
CDR3 protein: CASSLDRVGGEKLFF
D gene: TRBD1
V gene: TRBV19
clone size: .
J gene: TRBJ1-4

CDR3 DNA: TGTGCCTGGAATTGGGGCCCGGCCCCAACTAATGAAAAACTGTTTTTT
CDR3 protein: CAWNWGPAPTNEKLFF
D gene: .
V gene: TRBV30
clone size: .
J gene: TRBJ1-4

CDR3 DNA: TGTGCCAGCAGCAATACAGGGGATGAGCAGTTCTTC
CDR3 protein: CASSNTGDEQFF
D gene: TRBD1
V gene: TRBV5-4
clone size: .
J gene: TRBJ2-1

CDR3 DNA: TGTGCATATTCGGGCCTCTCCTACGAGCAGTACTTC
CDR3 protein: CAYSGLSYEQYF
D gene: .
V gene: TRBV30
clone size: .
J gene: TRBJ2-7

CDR3 DNA: TGTGCCAGCAGCCACATGAGCTCACAAAGTCGGGCCAACGTCCTGACTTTC
CDR3 protein: CASSHMSSQSRANVLTF
D gene: .
V gene: TRBV7-4
clone size: .
J gene: TRBJ2-6

CDR3 DNA: TGCAGCGTAGGTAGCGGGACATCTTACGAGCAGTACTTC
CDR3 protein: CSVGSGTSYEQYF
D gene: TRBD2
V gene: TRBV29-1
clone size: .
J gene: TRBJ2-7

CDR3 DNA: TGTGCCAGCAGGCCCCCGGGACGGGGGGGCGAGCATTACTTC
CDR3 protein: CASRPPGRGGEHYF
D gene: TRBD2
V gene: TRBV7-2
clone size: .
J gene: TRBJ2-7

CDR3 DNA: TGTGCCAGCAGCTTTCCCGGACAGGGGATCAATTCACCCCTCCACTTT
CDR3 protein: CASSFPGQGINSPLHF
D gene: TRBD1
V gene: TRBV7-2
clone size: once
J gene: TRBJ1-6

CDR3 DNA: TGTGCCTGGAGTGGACAGCCGAACACTGAAGCTTTCTTT
CDR3 protein: CAWSGQPNTEAFF
D gene: .
V gene: TRBV30
clone size: .
J gene: TRBJ1-1

CDR3 DNA: TGTGCCAGCAGCGTAGGGAGCGGCTTGTTTGGGACCCAGTACTTC
CDR3 protein: CASSVGSGLFGTQYF
D gene: .
V gene: TRBV9
clone size: .
J gene: TRBJ2-5

CDR3 DNA: TGTGCCTGGAGTGCGGACGCCGGGAACACTGAAGCTTTCTTT
CDR3 protein: CAWSADAGNTEAFF
D gene: .
V gene: TRBV30
clone size: .
J gene: TRBJ1-1

CDR3 DNA: TGTGCCAGCAGTGCGGACAAGAACACTGAAGCTTTCTTT
CDR3 protein: CASSADKNTEAFF
D gene: .
V gene: TRBV6-1
clone size: .
J gene: TRBJ1-1

CDR3 DNA: TGCAGCGTTCGACAGGCTTTAGCCAAAAACATTCAGTACTTC
CDR3 protein: CSVRQALAKNIQYF
D gene: .
V gene: TRBV29-1
clone size: .
J gene: TRBJ2-4

CDR3 DNA: TGTGCCTGGAGTTCGGGGGGCACAAACTATGGCTACACCTTC
CDR3 protein: CAWSSGGTNYGYTF
D gene: .
V gene: TRBV30
clone size: few
J gene: TRBJ1-2

CDR3 DNA: TGTGCCAGCAGGGAGGGGATGGGGCCCCAGCATTTT
CDR3 protein: CASREGMGPQHF
D gene: .
V gene: TRBV2
clone size: few
J gene: TRBJ1-5

CDR3 DNA: TGTGCCAGCAGCTTGGGTGGGACAGGTTCATCCGAGCAGTACTTC
CDR3 protein: CASSLGGTGSSEQYF
D gene: TRBD1
V gene: TRBV5-8
clone size: .
J gene: TRBJ2-7

CDR3 DNA: TGTGCCAGCAGCTTATCGGCAGCGGGAGACGGTGAGCAGTTCTTC
CDR3 protein: CASSLSAAGDGEQFF
D gene: TRBD2
V gene: TRBV7-8
clone size: few
J gene: TRBJ2-1

CDR3 DNA: TGTGCCTGGGGGGACAGACCTAATCAGCCCCAGCATTTT
CDR3 protein: CAWGDRPNQPQHF
D gene: TRBD1
V gene: TRBV30
clone size: .
J gene: TRBJ1-5

CDR3 DNA: TGCGCCAGCAGCTTGGCAGACCCGAACACTGAAGCTTTCTTT
CDR3 protein: CASSLADPNTEAFF
D gene: .
V gene: TRBV5-1
clone size: .
J gene: TRBJ1-1

CDR3 DNA: TGCGCCAGCGGAGCGCCGGGACAGGAGCGGTTGGGCTACACCTTC
CDR3 protein: CASGAPGQERLGYTF
D gene: TRBD1
V gene: TRBV4-1
clone size: .
J gene: TRBJ1-2

CDR3 DNA: TGTGCCAGCAGCCAAGACCGTTCCTACGAGCAGTACTTC
CDR3 protein: CASSQDRSYEQYF
D gene: .
V gene: TRBV14
clone size: .
J gene: TRBJ2-7

CDR3 DNA: TGTGCCAGCAGCGCTACCGGGACAGTCTCTGGGGCCAACGTCCTGACTTTC
CDR3 protein: CASSATGTVSGANVLTF
D gene: TRBD1
V gene: TRBV11-1
clone size: .
J gene: TRBJ2-6

CDR3 DNA: TGCGCCAGCAGCCCACTAGGGACTAGCGGGATATCGACCGGGGAGCTGTTTTTT
CDR3 protein: CASSPLGTSGISTGELFF
D gene: TRBD2
V gene: TRBV5-1
clone size: .
J gene: TRBJ2-2

CDR3 DNA: TGCGCCAGCAGCCAAGGACAGGTCCAAGAGACCCAGTACTTC
CDR3 protein: CASSQGQVQETQYF
D gene: .
V gene: TRBV4-1
clone size: .
J gene: TRBJ2-5

CDR3 DNA: TGTGCCAGCAGTGACAGCATAAGCTCCTACGAGCAGTACTTC
CDR3 protein: CASSDSISSYEQYF
D gene: .
V gene: TRBV2
clone size: .
J gene: TRBJ2-7

CDR3 DNA: TGTGCCAGCAGCCAAGATAGCCGCCTAGCGGGAGGTTTGGGAGAGACCCAGTACTTC
CDR3 protein: CASSQDSRLAGGLGETQYF
D gene: TRBD2
V gene: TRBV14
clone size: .
J gene: TRBJ2-5

CDR3 DNA: TGTGCCAGCAGCCAGGACAGGGTGAGGAAATACGAGCAGTACTTC
CDR3 protein: CASSQDRVRKYEQYF
D gene: TRBD1
V gene: TRBV14
clone size: .
J gene: TRBJ2-7

CDR3 DNA: TGCGCCAGCAGTCCCCCAGGATTGTACGAGCAGTACTTC
CDR3 protein: CASSPPGLYEQYF
D gene: .
V gene: TRBV10-2
clone size: .
J gene: TRBJ2-7

CDR3 DNA: TGCGCCAGCACCTCCATGGGAATAGGGTACTTC
CDR3 protein: CASTSMGIGYF
D gene: .
V gene: TRBV10-2
clone size: .
J gene: TRBJ1-2

CDR3 DNA: TGTGCCAGCAGCAAAAGGGACGGCTATGGCTACACCTTC
CDR3 protein: CASSKRDGYGYTF
D gene: .
V gene: TRBV7-2
clone size: .
J gene: TRBJ1-2

CDR3 DNA: TGTGCCACCAGCAGAGCTGGGACAGATGGCTACACCTTC
CDR3 protein: CATSRAGTDGYTF
D gene: TRBD1
V gene: TRBV15
clone size: .
J gene: TRBJ1-2

CDR3 DNA: TGCAGCGTTGAGCTCGCCAGAGACCAAGAGACCCAGTACTTC
CDR3 protein: CSVELARDQETQYF
D gene: .
V gene: TRBV29-1
clone size: .
J gene: TRBJ2-5

CDR3 DNA: TGTGCCAGCAGTGAACAGGGGTTCAATCAGCCCCAGCATTTT
CDR3 protein: CASSEQGFNQPQHF
D gene: TRBD1
V gene: TRBV6-5
clone size: few
J gene: TRBJ1-5

CDR3 DNA: TGCGCCAGCAGCTTGGGGGGGACGTGGGAGCAGTACTTC
CDR3 protein: CASSLGGTWEQYF
D gene: .
V gene: TRBV5-1
clone size: .
J gene: TRBJ2-7

CDR3 DNA: TGTGCCAGCAGCGTAGACCCCCAGGGGGCAGGGAACACTGAAGCTTTCTTT
CDR3 protein: CASSVDPQGAGNTEAFF
D gene: TRBD1
V gene: TRBV9
clone size: .
J gene: TRBJ1-1

CDR3 DNA: TGCGCCAGCAGCTTGGTCTCAATGGGTGGGGCCAACGTCCTGACTTTC
CDR3 protein: CASSLVSMGGANVLTF
D gene: .
V gene: TRBV5-1
clone size: .
J gene: TRBJ2-6

CDR3 DNA: TGCGCCAGCAGCCAAGTATGGACAGGGGCTCTTAGCGCTGAAGCTTTCTTT
CDR3 protein: CASSQVWTGALSAEAFF
D gene: TRBD1
V gene: TRBV4-1
clone size: .
J gene: TRBJ1-1

CDR3 DNA: TGTGCCAGCAGTAAGGGGATTTCACCCCTCCACTTT
CDR3 protein: CASSKGISPLHF
D gene: .
V gene: TRBV27
clone size: .
J gene: TRBJ1-6

CDR3 DNA: TGCAGCGTTAGGCTTGCGGATACAACTAATGAAAAACTGTTTTTT
CDR3 protein: CSVRLADTTNEKLFF
D gene: .
V gene: TRBV29-1
clone size: .
J gene: TRBJ1-4

CDR3 DNA: TGTGCCAGCAGCCAGATCGGACAGACCACAGATACGCAGTATTTT
CDR3 protein: CASSQIGQTTDTQYF
D gene: .
V gene: TRBV14
clone size: .
J gene: TRBJ2-3

CDR3 DNA: TGTGCCTGCCTCCGGGACACTTACACTGAAGCTTTCTTT
CDR3 protein: CACLRDTYTEAFF
D gene: .
V gene: TRBV30
clone size: .
J gene: TRBJ1-1

CDR3 DNA: TGCGCCAGCAGCTTGGAATCTGGTATCCACACTGAAGCTTTCTTT
CDR3 protein: CASSLESGIHTEAFF
D gene: .
V gene: TRBV5-1
clone size: .
J gene: TRBJ1-1

CDR3 DNA: TGTGCCAGCAGCCCCACCGGGGGGCGTCGGGAGCAGTACTTC
CDR3 protein: CASSPTGGRREQYF
D gene: .
V gene: TRBV7-8
clone size: .
J gene: TRBJ2-7

CDR3 DNA: TGTGCCAGCAGCTTAGGGCGGATCAACGGGGATACGCAGTATTTT
CDR3 protein: CASSLGRINGDTQYF
D gene: .
V gene: TRBV7-9
clone size: .
J gene: TRBJ2-3

CDR3 DNA: TGTGCCTGGAGTGTTGTGTATACGCAGTATTTT
CDR3 protein: CAWSVVYTQYF
D gene: .
V gene: TRBV30
clone size: .
J gene: TRBJ2-3

CDR3 DNA: TGTGCCAGCTCACCACGTACGTCGCGACAGCAGTTCTTC
CDR3 protein: CASSPRTSRQQFF
D gene: .
V gene: TRBV18
clone size: .
J gene: TRBJ2-1